Detailed here is one T cell receptor beta chain. Its cognate antigen has yet to be identified. The input lacks base qualities; no much larger clone sits a single base away. This record comes from a study of a mutant IDH1 vaccine in newly diagnosed glioma (TCRdb year 2021). Concerning the study at large: Eight vaccinations were administered to patients in weeks 1, 3, 5, 7, 11, 15, 19 and 23, corresponding to visits V03 through V10. Vaccination started 4-6 weeks after radiotherapy alone, or was given together with temozolomide cycles in the groups whose treatment included chemotherapy. Of the approximately 30 treated patients, approximately 62% were male and around 40% were female, and a mean age of around 40 years was recorded. Before enrollment, patients had received standard therapy of radiotherapy alone, temozolomide alone, or radiochemotherapy with temozolomide; most received the combination. Peripheral blood was drawn at six visits: V03 (baseline), V05, V07, V10, V12 and V13. For exploratory analyses, longitudinal TCRB deep sequencing was carried out in 25 to 30 treated patients wherever samples were available. Study-level results and caveats: PBMC samples for TCRB deep sequencing were selected based on availability. No apparent relationship was observed between pseudoprogression and alterations in the top peripheral T cell clonotypes detected by TCRB sequencing. The authors noted that analyses of patient blood samples could not be reproduced because of sample limitations. Immune responses induced by the vaccine were seen in over 90% of patients across multiple MHC alleles.

This specimen's time point label, per the study, means: week 11, during vaccination. Each vaccine dose, consisting of 300 ug of a 20-mer mutant IDH1 peptide in Montanide, was administered subcutaneously with topical imiquimod. All donors had newly diagnosed IDH1-mutant astrocytomas of WHO grade 3 or 4 that showed loss of nuclear ATRX. The samples were drawn from NOA16, a multicentre, single-arm, open-label phase I trial in Germany that tested a mutant IDH1 peptide vaccine in humans for the first time. Genomic DNA for TCRB sequencing was extracted from EDTA blood using the DNeasy Blood and Tissue Kit. From the germline V gene, CDR1 is SGHRS and CDR2 is YFSETQ. The CDR3, cysteine through phenylalanine, is 14 amino acids long. Only the CDR3 part of the read is kept: 42 bases, read in frame from the first base. A distance of 14 bases separates the germline ends of V and J, which lose 6 bases and 5 bases respectively.

Libraries were made using the immunoSEQ multiplex PCR assay. Rearranged TCR beta chain sequences were amplified with the hsTCRB Kit following the manufacturer's protocol. An Illumina MiSeq was used to sequence the TCRB libraries. The authors' analysis ran thus. Demultiplexing, trimming and gene mapping were performed with the kit vendor's proprietary platform. TCRdb carries this immuneACCESS record with in-frame sequences only. Its versions omit some clonotypes, under half of them owing to an unresolved V gene in the studies checked, with the rest unexplained. Clonal size and the V and J genes are those of that table, whereas D and trimming came from the DNA. The sample table holds about 67,000 clones, of which over 75% were seen once. Roughly 1.9% of the sample belongs to the ten largest clones.

Sequencing used PBMCs, obtained from a glioma patient whose treatment included an IDH1 peptide vaccine. Here the chain combines TRBV5-1 and TRBJ2-2; the D gene is perhaps TRBD1, from 6 matching bases. This TCR came from a man aged 35-49 years with glioma. This receptor carries the CDR3 CASTQGQKTGELFF. The base sequence is TGCGCCAGCACCCAAGGACAGAAAACCGGGGAGCTGTTTTTT.